These 17 T cell receptor beta chains originate from one sample sequenced in a study of cytomegalovirus exposure and HLA in healthy donors. It was with 60 Vbeta and 13 Jbeta primers that the PCR ran. TCRdb's copy holds only in-frame clones and misses some; the assay was immunoSEQ multiplex PCR. Of some 160,000 clones listed, approximately 71% are singletons. The specimen was PBMCs. The receptors shown here come from a woman aged 18-30 years in good health and CMV-seropositive.

The rearrangement links TRBV29-1 to TRBJ2-7, with TRBD1 matching over 10 bases. The CDR3 totals 14 residues. In germline, CDR1 is SQVTM, CDR2 ANQGSEA. After removal of 4 bases from V and 1 base from J, the junction contained 4 bases not matched to a gene. The CDR3 spells CSVAGTGDSYEQYF. The CDR3 DNA reads as TGCAGCGTTGCCGGGACAGGGGATTCCTACGAGCAGTACTTC.

The chain uses TRBV6-5 and TRBJ2-3; the D gene is possibly TRBD2 (6 bases). V shed 0 bases and J shed 0 bases, with 10 bases lying between them. The CDR3 spans 16 residues. CDR1 is MNHEY, CDR2 SVGAGI, per germline. CDR3 sequence (DNA): TGTGCCAGCAGTTACTCGGGGGACTCTAGCACAGATACGCAGTATTTT. It yields the protein CASSYSGDSSTDTQYF.

The CDR3 spells CASSPGGGTSKSDTQYF. CDR3 nucleotide sequence: TGTGCCAGCAGCCCGGGGGGAGGGACTAGCAAGTCAGATACGCAGTATTTT. This chain links TRBV9 with TRBJ2-3; 9 bases are a match to TRBD2. Germline V CDR1 and CDR2: SGDLS, YYNGEE. The CDR3 spans 17 residues. V lost 4 bases, J lost 4 bases, and 13 bases stayed unmatched.

The chain couples TRBV10-1 to TRBJ2-7, with TRBD1 matching 8 bases. This CDR3 region has 16 residues. Losses at the gene ends were 7 bases for V and 0 bases for J; bases not matched to a gene: 11. Germline V gene data show CDR1 as WNHNN and CDR2 as SYGVQD (reference sequence). The CDR3 DNA reads TGCGCCAGCAAACACCCCCGGGACAGGCACTCCTACGAGCAGTACTTC. This codes for CASKHPRDRHSYEQYF.

The gene calls are TRBV18 and TRBJ1-1; the D gene is possibly TRBD1 (6 bases). The CDR3 has 14 amino acids. V shed 3 bases and J shed 5 bases, with 13 bases lying between them. Per germline, CDR1 KGHSH and CDR2 LQKENI. The CDR3 here is CASSPAQQGTEAFF. DNA for the CDR3: TGTGCCAGCTCACCGGCGCAGCAGGGGACTGAAGCTTTCTTT.

The chain joins TRBV4-2 to TRBJ2-2, with 8 bases fitting TRBD1. The germline gives CDR1 LGHNA, CDR2 YNFKEQ. V dropped 4 bases and J dropped 5; count of bases not matched to a gene: 12. The CDR3 spans 17 residues. CDR3 region: CASSRGGQGAETGELFF. The CDR3 DNA follows: TGTGCCAGCAGCCGAGGGGGGCAGGGGGCAGAAACCGGGGAGCTGTTTTTT.

This clone was counted a single time. The chain links TRBV7-9 to TRBJ1-4; 12 bases are shared with TRBD1. There are 16 residues in the CDR3. V lost 4 bases, J lost 7 bases, and 7 bases stayed unmatched. Germline V CDR1 and CDR2: SEHNR, FQNEAQ (reference sequence). CDR3 sequence (DNA): TGTGCCAGCAGCTCCGGGACAGGGGGCATTGGTGAAAAACTGTTTTTT. Translated: CASSSGTGGIGEKLFF.

The rearrangement joins TRBV20-1 to TRBJ2-1; D ambiguous. This CDR3 is 11 amino acids long. Per the germline V gene, CDR1 is DFQATT and CDR2 is SNEGSKA (reference sequence). V was pared by 0 bases and J by 7 bases, with 4 bases between. CDR3: CSARDTNEQFF. The CDR3 DNA reads as TGCAGTGCTAGAGATACTAATGAGCAGTTCTTC.

The V and J genes are TRBV6-1 and TRBJ1-5; D remains ambiguous. Trimming stripped 3 bases from V and 1 base from J, with 7 bases between. This CDR3 region has 14 residues. Germline CDR1 is MNHNS and CDR2 is SASEGT. CDR3 in amino acids: CASSELGSNQPQHF. The CDR3 DNA sequence: TGTGCCAGCAGTGAGCTGGGCAGCAATCAGCCCCAGCATTTT.

The CDR3 DNA follows: TGTGCCAGCAGGGCCGTATCGCGGGGCTCACCCCTCCACTTT. The encoded protein is CASRAVSRGSPLHF. The chain carries TRBV2 and TRBJ1-6, with D perhaps matching TRBD1 (5 bases). Germline V gives CDR1 SNHLY, CDR2 FYNNEI. The CDR3 runs to 14 residues. Trimming took off 6 bases at V and 10 bases at J, with 16 bases between the two ends.

This chain joins TRBV9 and TRBJ1-6, with 7 bases matching TRBD1. CDR3 size: 14 residues. J was trimmed by 9 bases and V by 0 bases; bases with no gene match: 3. Germline CDR1 is SGDLS and CDR2 is YYNGEE. CDR3 sequence: CASSVEDRASPLHF. The DNA of the CDR3 is TGTGCCAGCAGCGTAGAAGACAGGGCTTCACCCCTCCACTTT. Full variable domain (rest looked up from reference TRBV9 and TRBJ1-6): DSGVTQTPKHLITATGQRVTLRCSPRSGDLSVYWYQQSLDQGLQFLIQYYNGEERAKGNILERFSAQQFPDLHSELNLSSLELGDSALYFCASSVEDRASPLHFGNGTRLTVT.

For the CDR3, the DNA is TGTGCCAGCAGCTTTGGGGAGACGGGACTCGATGAGCAGTTCTTC. It codes for CASSFGETGLDEQFF. V and J are TRBV7-9 and TRBJ2-1; possibly TRBD2 for D (6 bases). V was trimmed by 3 bases and J by 8 bases, leaving 17 bases between them. CDR3 length: 15 amino acids. Germline lookup yields CDR1 SEHNR and CDR2 FQNEAQ (reference sequence).

The chain links TRBV6-5 to TRBJ1-1; 7 bases match TRBD1. Germline V gene data show CDR1 as MNHEY and CDR2 as SVGAGI. The ends lost 0 bases at V and 2 bases at J; junction bases unmatched: 6. This CDR3 has 16 amino acids. CDR3 coding DNA: TGTGCCAGCAGTTACTCGATCGGGACAGCCAACACTGAAGCTTTCTTT. The encoded protein is CASSYSIGTANTEAFF.

The V call is TRBV10-3, the J call TRBJ2-3; 12 bases align to TRBD2. V gave up 0 bases and J gave up 5 bases; unmatched junction bases: 15. CDR1 and CDR2 (germline): ENHRY, SYGVKD. The CDR3 covers 20 residues. DNA for the CDR3: TGTGCCATCAGTGAGTCGACCGGGCTAGCGGGGGGGCGAAGAAAAGATACGCAGTATTTT. It encodes CAISESTGLAGGRRKDTQYF.

This clone was observed a few times. This sequence joins TRBV28 and TRBJ2-7; the D gene is possibly TRBD1 (6 bases). Looked up from germline, CDR1 is MDHEN and CDR2 is SYDVKM. Trimming removed 6 bases from V and 0 bases from J, with 12 bases in between. The CDR3 length is 14 residues. The CDR3: CASRSRQASYEQYF. As DNA, the CDR3 is TGTGCCAGCAGATCGAGACAGGCCTCCTACGAGCAGTACTTC.

The genes are TRBV30 and TRBJ2-4; TRBD2 matches 15 bases. The CDR3 runs 17 residues. Per the germline V gene, CDR1 is GTSNPN and CDR2 is SVGIG (reference sequence). Trimming at V came to 2 bases and at J to 9 bases, leaving 11 bases not matched to a gene. CDR3 coding DNA: TGTGCCTGGAGTCCCATCGGACTAGCGGGGGGGCTGGGCATTCAGTACTTC. Translating it yields CAWSPIGLAGGLGIQYF.

The rearrangement links TRBV6-5 to TRBJ1-6; 9 bases are shared with TRBD1. The CDR3 length is 14 residues. Germline lookup yields CDR1 MNHEY and CDR2 SVGAGI. J was trimmed by 14 bases and V by 7 bases; bases with no gene match: 12. The CDR3 bases are TGTGCCAGCAACAGCGGGACAGGGAAGATTGCCCTCCACTTT. Translation: CASNSGTGKIALHF.